The rows below give T cell receptor beta chains drawn from one sample of a study of blood T cell repertoires in COVID-19. Only in-frame clones appear in the TCRdb table, and some are missing; sequencing was by immunoSEQ multiplex PCR. Of about 69,000 clones in the sample, around 87% are singletons; the top ten hold about 15%. The sequenced sample consisted of peripheral blood. The receptors were gathered from a man aged 40-49 years with COVID-19, enrolled during active disease. Each CDR3 is given with its conserved first and last residue.

V,length,J,CDR3
TRBV11-3,13,TRBJ2-3,CASGTSGADTQYF
TRBV7-9,11,TRBJ2-1,CASSLTDEQFF
TRBV2,14,TRBJ2-3,CASSDPAGKNTQYF
TRBV5-1,15,TRBJ2-3,CASSLGQGGTDTQYF
TRBV6-6,14,TRBJ2-7,CASSYSLTGYEQYF
TRBV7-6,15,TRBJ1-1,CASSLYGRGNTEAFF
TRBV5-5,18,TRBJ2-1,CASSTWARRLAPYNEQFF
TRBV5-1,15,TRBJ1-4,CASSLDAGLDEKLFF
TRBV7-9,14,TRBJ1-1,CASSLRGRGTEAFF
TRBV6-5,15,TRBJ1-5,CASRPQGNPNQPQHF
TRBV11-2,15,TRBJ2-5,CASSLRLLAGETQYF
TRBV5-1,16,TRBJ2-2,CASSFTPPTGAGELFF
TRBV21-1,14,TRBJ2-2,CASSKYGGIGELFF
TRBV3-1/TRBV3-2,16,TRBJ2-3,CASSQVPRESTDTQYF